This TCR beta chain was retrieved from a study of T cells after yellow fever vaccination. MiXCR was run by TCRdb on the 5' RACE reads, yielding one entry per CDR3 protein. Of approximately 330,000 distinct CDR3 sequences listed, around an eighth were seen once; the top ten hold roughly 3.1%. The CDR3 is 12 amino acids. Germline CDR1 is MNHEY and CDR2 is SVGEGT. Trimming took 5 bases from V and 6 from J, leaving 10 bases between them. Sequences were derived from CD4+ T cells sorted from PBMCs, sampled 15 days after the yellow fever booster vaccination. The TCR was taken from a man between 18 and 35 years old who received the YFV17D yellow fever vaccine. V gene TRBV6-2 or TRBV6-3 combines with J gene TRBJ1-2, with D perhaps TRBD1 (5 bases). CDR3 region: CASSRQTDGYTF. The CDR3 DNA reads as TGTGCCAGCAGTCGACAGACTGATGGCTACACCTTC.